This is a list of T cell receptor beta chains from one sample in a study of blood T cell repertoires in COVID-19. Libraries were prepared by immunoSEQ multiplex PCR; TCRdb keeps only in-frame clonotypes and omits some of them. The repertoire holds over 60,000 clones, with 89% as singletons. Sequencing used peripheral blood. These receptors were collected from an elderly man with acute or convalescent COVID-19. The CDR3 runs from the conserved cysteine through the conserved F or W. Each record gives: V gene, CDR3 length, J gene, CDR3 protein.

TRBV29-1	14	TRBJ1-2	CSVGTNRDRVGYTF
TRBV19	11	TRBJ2-7	CARKQGNEQYF
TRBV21-1	14	TRBJ1-1	CASTGQVMNTEAFF
TRBV7-2	15	TRBJ1-3	CASSSPDREGNTIYF
TRBV19	13	TRBJ1-5	CASTIADNQPQHF
TRBV5-1	14	TRBJ2-1	CASSLASTGNEQFF
TRBV19	16	TRBJ2-1	CASSIIRGGSYNEQFF
TRBV27	16	TRBJ1-2	CASSISTEGWAYGYTF
TRBV10-3	13	TRBJ2-7	CASSGTGGYEQYF
TRBV30	14	TRBJ1-5	CAWSGGQGSQPQHF
TRBV19	14	TRBJ1-4	CASRGRGTNEKLFF
TRBV19	14	TRBJ1-4	CASETGGLSEKLFF
TRBV3-1/TRBV3-2	14	TRBJ1-2	CASSQAGVGYGYTF
TRBV13	15	.	CASSFATGGQNEQFF
TRBV19	12	TRBJ2-5	CASSIMGGPQYF
TRBV7-3	15	TRBJ2-1	CASSFSRTRIDEQFF
TRBV2	14	TRBJ1-4	CASKTGTFGEKLFF
TRBV15	17	TRBJ2-3	CATSRQTGGDREDTQYF
TRBV3-1/TRBV3-2	12	TRBJ2-4	CASSPTSGGQYF
TRBV19	14	TRBJ2-5	CASSATSGRETQYF
TRBV30	12	TRBJ1-1	CAWSVNPTEAFF
TRBV21-1	15	TRBJ2-5	CASSKRRVRQETQYF
TRBV3-1/TRBV3-2	15	TRBJ2-5	CASSQAGGAQETQYF
TRBV28	14	TRBJ1-1	CASSGGWRQGEAFF
TRBV25-1	14	TRBJ1-2	CASRRTGPPYGYTF
TRBV12-3/TRBV12-4	12	TRBJ1-2	CASSLYEYGYTF
TRBV4-1	16	TRBJ1-1	CASSQVPGGTNTEAFF
TRBV3-1/TRBV3-2	15	TRBJ2-7	CASSQGQYSSYEQYF
TRBV24-1	18	TRBJ2-3	CATSETSGSIWGTDTQYF
TRBV9	16	TRBJ1-6	CASSVGGTGDNSPLHF
TRBV12-3/TRBV12-4	12	TRBJ1-5	CASTAGSEPQHF
TRBV19	19	TRBJ1-4	CASSSPDRGYWQTNEKLFF
TRBV25-1	14	TRBJ1-1	CASRPARVWTEAFF
TRBV2	13	TRBJ1-2	CASRMSSGDGYTF
TRBV2	12	TRBJ2-3	CASNLQGDTQYF
TRBV6-1	13	TRBJ1-2	CASSDRDRGGYTF
TRBV10-2	19	TRBJ2-5	CASSELGTATIGHQETQYF
TRBV10-3	15	TRBJ2-1	CAIRSQDRDHNEQFF
TRBV5-4	14	TRBJ1-4	CASSSGQATEKLFF
TRBV3-1/TRBV3-2	16	TRBJ2-1	CASSQGWQGAGEEQFF
TRBV19	14	TRBJ2-7	CASSVTELSSEQYF
TRBV19	14	TRBJ1-5	CASSVGQRGQPQHF
TRBV5-1	15	TRBJ2-7	CASSLGGQHSYEQYF
TRBV7-2	15	TRBJ2-1	CASSPGVASPEYQFF
TRBV7-6	14	TRBJ1-2	CASSLAVNGVGYTF
TRBV2	12	TRBJ1-6	CASSELESPLHF
TRBV7-2	13	TRBJ1-1	CASSLSGETEAFF
TRBV5-1	15	TRBJ2-5	CASSLRGTGKETQYF